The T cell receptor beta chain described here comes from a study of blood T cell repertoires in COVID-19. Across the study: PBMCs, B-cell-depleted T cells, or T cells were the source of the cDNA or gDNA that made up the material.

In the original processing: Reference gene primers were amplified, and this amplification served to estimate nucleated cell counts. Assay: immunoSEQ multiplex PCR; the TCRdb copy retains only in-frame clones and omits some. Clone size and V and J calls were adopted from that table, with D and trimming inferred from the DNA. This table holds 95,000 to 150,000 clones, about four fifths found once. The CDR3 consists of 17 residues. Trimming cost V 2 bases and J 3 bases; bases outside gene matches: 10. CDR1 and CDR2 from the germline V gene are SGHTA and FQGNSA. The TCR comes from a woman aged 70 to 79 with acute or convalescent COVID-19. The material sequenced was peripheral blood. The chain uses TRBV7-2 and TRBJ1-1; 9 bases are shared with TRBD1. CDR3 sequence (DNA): TGTGCCAGCAGCTTATCCCCGGGACAGGGAGGGTACACTGAAGCTTTCTTT. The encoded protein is CASSLSPGQGGYTEAFF. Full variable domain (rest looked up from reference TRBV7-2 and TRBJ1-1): GAGVSQSPSNKVTEKGKDVELRCDPISGHTALYWYRQSLGQGLEFLIYFQGNSAPDKSGLPSDRFSAERTGGSVSTLTIQRTQQEDSAVYLCASSLSPGQGGYTEAFFGQGTRLTVV.